Listed here are 9 T cell receptor beta chains from one sample, sequenced in a study of T cell changes during pregnancy in multiple sclerosis. TCRdb's copy holds only in-frame clones and misses some; the assay was immunoSEQ multiplex PCR. The sample records tens of thousands of clones, over 85% being singletons. The material was peripheral blood, obtained in the first trimester of pregnancy. Receptors were obtained from a female donor with multiple sclerosis, enrolled in a pregnancy study.

The chain recombines TRBV19 with TRBJ1-6; D uncertain. Trimming cost V 3 bases and J 7 bases, with 10 bases left between them. There are 14 residues in the CDR3. Germline V gene sequence: CDR1 LNHDA, CDR2 SQIVND (reference sequence). The CDR3 spells CASSMTLTNSPLHF. Here the CDR3 DNA reads TGTGCCAGTAGTATGACACTTACGAATTCACCCCTCCACTTT. The full variable domain, rest sourced from reference TRBV19 and TRBJ1-6, is DGGITQSPKYLFRKEGQNVTLSCEQNLNHDAMYWYRQDPGQGLRLIYYSQIVNDFQKGDIAEGYSVSREKKESFPLTVTSAQKNPTAFYLCASSMTLTNSPLHFGNGTRLTVT.

This clone was picked up one time. The V gene is TRBV7-8, the J gene TRBJ2-7; D is uncertain. This CDR3 comprises 13 residues. CDR1 is SGHVS, CDR2 FQNEAQ, per germline. V lost 2 bases and J 4 bases, leaving 9 bases between the germline ends. The CDR3 region has the DNA TGTGCCAGCAGCTTATCAGTGAAGTACGAGCAGTACTTC. It codes for CASSLSVKYEQYF.

J is TRBJ1-5 and V is TRBV18; 10 nucleotides match TRBD1. The J segment lost 5 bases and the V segment lost 3 bases, leaving 1 base of the junction unmatched. This CDR3 comprises 14 residues. Germline V gene lookup returns CDR1 KGHSH and CDR2 LQKENI. The CDR3 spells CASSPDRGDQPQHF. The CDR3, as DNA: TGTGCCAGCTCACCGGACAGGGGGGATCAGCCCCAGCATTTT.

This chain links TRBV7-9 with TRBJ2-2; TRBD1 agrees at 7 bases. This CDR3 contains 14 residues. The germline gives CDR1 SEHNR, CDR2 FQNEAQ (reference sequence). The V segment lost 5 bases and the J segment 4 bases; nucleotides outside the gene matches: 4. For the CDR3, the DNA is TGTGCCAGCAGCCAACAGGGGACCACCGGGGAGCTGTTTTTT. The encoded protein is CASSQQGTTGELFF.

The chain uses TRBV20-1 and TRBJ2-5; the D gene is possibly TRBD1 (5 bases). The germline V and J ends were trimmed by 3 bases and 4 bases, with 6 bases remaining between them. In germline, CDR1 is DFQATT, CDR2 SNEGSKA (reference sequence). This CDR3 has 11 amino acids. In nucleotides, the CDR3 is TGCAGTGCTAGGCAGGGAGAGACCCAGTACTTC. Its protein is CSARQGETQYF.

The chain is built from TRBV5-1 and TRBJ2-1; possible D gene TRBD2, 6 bases. The CDR3 loop spans 17 amino acids. The germline CDR1 and CDR2 sequences are SGHRS and YFSETQ. Trimming took off 4 bases at V and 8 bases at J, with 25 bases between the two ends. The CDR3 here is CASSELDRTPGVDEQFF. The DNA for the CDR3 is TGCGCCAGCAGCGAGCTCGACCGGACCCCGGGGGTCGATGAGCAGTTCTTC.

Comments on this clone: Mismatch with germline at one junction end may stem from a read error. This sequence joins TRBV6-6 and TRBJ2-7; D might be TRBD1 (5 bases). This CDR3 is built from 14 residues. Germline-derived CDR1 and CDR2 are MNHNY and SVGAGI (reference sequence). The CDR3 DNA reads as TGTGCCAGCAGTGGGATCAGGGTCTCCAACGAGCAGTACTTC. Translation gives CASSGIRVSNEQYF.

As concerns this clone: Other nucleotide sequences in the sample specify the same CDR3. V usage is TRBV19 and J usage is TRBJ1-1, with unresolved D. Trimming stripped 3 bases from V and 1 base from J, with 6 bases between. The CDR3 extends over 13 amino acids. Germline lookup yields CDR1 LNHDA and CDR2 SQIVND (reference sequence). The CDR3 protein is CASSIRGNTEAFF. In DNA form, the CDR3 reads TGTGCCAGTAGTATTCGCGGGAACACTGAAGCTTTCTTT.

This sequence joins TRBV7-3 and TRBJ2-5; 10 nucleotides line up with TRBD1. The CDR3 is made up of 16 amino acids. Germline V gene data show CDR1 as SGHTA and CDR2 as FQGTGA. The V segment lost 5 bases and the J segment 5 bases; nucleotides outside the gene matches: 11. DNA of the CDR3: TGTGCCAGCAGCCCGTCCGGGACAGGGGTCGGGGAGACCCAGTACTTC. Translated, it gives CASSPSGTGVGETQYF. Filled out from reference TRBV7-3 and TRBJ2-5, the complete variable domain reads GAGVSQTPSNKVTEKGKYVELRCDPISGHTALYWYRQSLGQGPEFLIYFQGTGAADDSGLPNDRFFAVRPEGSVSTLKIQRTERGDSAVYLCASSPSGTGVGETQYFGPGTRLLVL.